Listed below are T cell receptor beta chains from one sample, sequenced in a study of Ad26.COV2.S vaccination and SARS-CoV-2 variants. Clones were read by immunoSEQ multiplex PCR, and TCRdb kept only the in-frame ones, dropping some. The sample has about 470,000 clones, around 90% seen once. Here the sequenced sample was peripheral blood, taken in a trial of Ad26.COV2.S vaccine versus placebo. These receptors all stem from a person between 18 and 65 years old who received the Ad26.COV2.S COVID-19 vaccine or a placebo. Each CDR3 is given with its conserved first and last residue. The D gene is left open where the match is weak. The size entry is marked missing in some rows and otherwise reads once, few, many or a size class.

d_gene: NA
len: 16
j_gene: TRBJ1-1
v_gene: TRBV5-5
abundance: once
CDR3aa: CASSPQLGVSILPAFF
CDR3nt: TGTGCCAGCAGCCCCCAACTAGGAGTGTCCATATTACCAGCTTTCTTT

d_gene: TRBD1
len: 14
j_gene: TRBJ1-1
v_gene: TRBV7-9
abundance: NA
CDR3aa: CASSLGQGNTEAFF
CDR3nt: TGTGCCAGCAGCTTAGGACAGGGGAACACTGAAGCTTTCTTT

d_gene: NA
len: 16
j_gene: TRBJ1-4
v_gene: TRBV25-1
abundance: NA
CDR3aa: CASSEGRRVKNEKLFF
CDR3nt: TGTGCCAGCAGTGAAGGAAGAAGGGTAAAAAATGAAAAACTGTTTTTT

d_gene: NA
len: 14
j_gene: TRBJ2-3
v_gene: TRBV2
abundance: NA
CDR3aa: CASSDRTSTDTQYF
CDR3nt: TGTGCCTCCTCAGACAGAACTAGCACAGATACGCAGTATTTT

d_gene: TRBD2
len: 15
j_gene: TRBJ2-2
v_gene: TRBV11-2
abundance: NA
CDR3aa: CASSPRAGVSGELFF
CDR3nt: TGTGCCAGCAGCCCCAGAGCGGGAGTGTCTGGGGAGCTGTTTTTT

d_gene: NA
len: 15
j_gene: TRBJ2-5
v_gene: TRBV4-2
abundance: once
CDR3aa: CASSQDDWGQETQYF
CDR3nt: TGTGCCAGCAGCCAAGATGATTGGGGCCAAGAGACCCAGTACTTC

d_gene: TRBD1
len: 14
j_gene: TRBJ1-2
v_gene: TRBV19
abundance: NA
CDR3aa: CASSSPGGYYGYTF
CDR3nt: TGTGCCAGTAGTAGCCCAGGGGGCTACTATGGCTACACCTTC

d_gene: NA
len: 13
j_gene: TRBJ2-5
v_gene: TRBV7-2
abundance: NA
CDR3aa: CASREAAQETQYF
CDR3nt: TGTGCCAGCAGGGAGGCTGCACAAGAGACCCAGTACTTC

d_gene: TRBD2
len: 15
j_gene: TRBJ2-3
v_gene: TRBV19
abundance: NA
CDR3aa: CASTSAGEALDTQYF
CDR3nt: TGTGCCAGTACGTCAGCGGGAGAAGCCCTAGATACGCAGTATTTT

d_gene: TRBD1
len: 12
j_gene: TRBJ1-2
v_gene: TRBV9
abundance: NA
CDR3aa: CASSTGVYGYTF
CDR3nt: TGTGCCAGCAGCACAGGGGTCTATGGCTACACCTTC

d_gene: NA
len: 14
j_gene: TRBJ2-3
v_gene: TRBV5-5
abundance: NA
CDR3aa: CASSLGIPFRTQYF
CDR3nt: TGTGCCAGCAGCTTGGGCATACCCTTTCGAACGCAGTATTTT

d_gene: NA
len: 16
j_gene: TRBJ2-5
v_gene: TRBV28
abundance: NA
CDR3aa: CASSFWEGAEQETQYF
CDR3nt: TGTGCCAGCAGTTTCTGGGAGGGGGCGGAACAAGAGACCCAGTACTTC

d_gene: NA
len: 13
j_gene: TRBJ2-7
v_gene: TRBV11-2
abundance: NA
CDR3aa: CASRSEVVGEQYF
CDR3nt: TGTGCCAGCAGGTCCGAGGTGGTGGGCGAGCAGTACTTC

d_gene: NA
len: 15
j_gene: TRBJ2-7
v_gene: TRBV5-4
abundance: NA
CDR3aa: CASSFMGAGSNEQYF
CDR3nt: TGTGCCAGCAGCTTTATGGGGGCAGGGTCGAACGAGCAGTACTTC

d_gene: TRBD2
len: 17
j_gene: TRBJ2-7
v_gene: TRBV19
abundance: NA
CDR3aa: CASSYKGLAGGTYEQYF
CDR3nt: TGTGCCAGTAGTTACAAGGGACTAGCGGGAGGGACCTACGAGCAGTACTTC

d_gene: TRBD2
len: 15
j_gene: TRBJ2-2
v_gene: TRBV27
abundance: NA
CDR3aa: CASSLSSGSAGELFF
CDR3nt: TGTGCCAGCAGTTTATCTAGCGGGAGTGCCGGGGAGCTGTTTTTT

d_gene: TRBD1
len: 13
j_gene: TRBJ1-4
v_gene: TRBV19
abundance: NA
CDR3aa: CASRTGGNEKLFF
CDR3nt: TGTGCCAGTAGAACAGGGGGCAATGAAAAACTGTTTTTT

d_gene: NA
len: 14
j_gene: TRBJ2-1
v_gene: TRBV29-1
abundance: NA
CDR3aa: CSVEAARRTNEQFF
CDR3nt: TGCAGCGTTGAAGCGGCTAGACGGACCAATGAGCAGTTCTTC

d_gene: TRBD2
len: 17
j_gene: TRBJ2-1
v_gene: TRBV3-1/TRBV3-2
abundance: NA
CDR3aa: CASSLRTSGRVYNEQFF
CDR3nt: TGTGCCAGCAGCCTCCGGACTAGCGGGAGAGTCTACAATGAGCAGTTCTTC

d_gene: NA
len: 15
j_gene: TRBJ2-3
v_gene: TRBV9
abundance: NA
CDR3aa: CASSASTGSTDTQYF
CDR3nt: TGTGCCAGCAGCGCGTCGACAGGTAGCACAGATACGCAGTATTTT

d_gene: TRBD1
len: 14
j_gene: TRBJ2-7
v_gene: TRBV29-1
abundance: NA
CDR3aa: CSAFTGGNSWEQYF
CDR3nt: TGCAGCGCCTTTACAGGGGGCAATAGCTGGGAGCAGTACTTC

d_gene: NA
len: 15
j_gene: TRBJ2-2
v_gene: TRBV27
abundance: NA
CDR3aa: CASTDGTRGTGELFF
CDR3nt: TGTGCCAGCACCGATGGAACGCGGGGCACCGGGGAGCTGTTTTTT

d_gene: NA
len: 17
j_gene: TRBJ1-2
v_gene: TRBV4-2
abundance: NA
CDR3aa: CASSQDSIGTPNYGYTF
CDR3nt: TGTGCCAGCAGCCAAGATAGTATCGGGACACCCAACTATGGCTACACCTTC

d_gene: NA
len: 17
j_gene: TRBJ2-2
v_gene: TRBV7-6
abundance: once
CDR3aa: CASSPSGEETNTGELFF
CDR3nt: TGTGCCAGCAGCCCTTCGGGGGAGGAGACGAACACCGGGGAGCTGTTTTTT

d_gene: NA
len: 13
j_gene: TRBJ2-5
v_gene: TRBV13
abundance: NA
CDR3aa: CASSSGNQETQYF
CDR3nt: TGTGCCAGCAGTTCGGGGAACCAAGAGACCCAGTACTTC

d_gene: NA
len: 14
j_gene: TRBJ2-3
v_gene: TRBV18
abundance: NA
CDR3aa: CASSPRPGADTQYF
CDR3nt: TGTGCCAGCTCACCTCGTCCGGGTGCAGATACGCAGTATTTT

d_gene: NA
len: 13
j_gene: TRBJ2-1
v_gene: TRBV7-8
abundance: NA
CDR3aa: CASTPLAPHEQFF
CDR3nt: TGTGCCAGCACTCCACTAGCCCCCCATGAGCAGTTCTTC

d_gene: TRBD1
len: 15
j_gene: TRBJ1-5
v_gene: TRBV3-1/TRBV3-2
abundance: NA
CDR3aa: CASSQNLDRGEPQHF
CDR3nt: TGTGCCAGCAGCCAAAACCTGGACAGGGGGGAGCCCCAGCATTTT

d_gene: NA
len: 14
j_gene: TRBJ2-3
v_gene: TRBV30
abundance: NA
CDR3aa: CAWSVRRGTDTQYF
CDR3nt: TGTGCCTGGAGTGTCCGGCGGGGCACAGATACGCAGTATTTT

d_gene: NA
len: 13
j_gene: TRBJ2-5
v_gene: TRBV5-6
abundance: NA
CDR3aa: CASSLGGWETQYF
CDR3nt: TGTGCCAGCAGCTTGGGGGGATGGGAGACCCAGTACTTC

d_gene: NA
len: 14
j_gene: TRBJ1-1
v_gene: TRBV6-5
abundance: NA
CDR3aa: CASGPRWGFTEAFF
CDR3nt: TGTGCCAGCGGCCCAAGGTGGGGCTTCACTGAAGCTTTCTTT

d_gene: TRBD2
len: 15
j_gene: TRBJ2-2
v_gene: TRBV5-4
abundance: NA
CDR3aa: CASSSGTSVSGELFF
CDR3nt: TGTGCCAGCAGTTCCGGGACTAGCGTCTCCGGGGAGCTGTTTTTT

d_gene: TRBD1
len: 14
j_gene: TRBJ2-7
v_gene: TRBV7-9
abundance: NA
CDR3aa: CASSRPGGVYEQYF
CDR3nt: TGTGCCAGCAGTCGGCCAGGGGGCGTCTACGAGCAGTACTTC

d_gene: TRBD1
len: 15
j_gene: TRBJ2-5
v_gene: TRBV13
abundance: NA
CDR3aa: CASSLVARGRETQYF
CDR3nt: TGTGCCAGCAGCTTAGTGGCCAGGGGGCGAGAGACCCAGTACTTC

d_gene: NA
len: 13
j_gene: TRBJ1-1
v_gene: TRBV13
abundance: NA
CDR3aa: CASSLQGFTEAFF
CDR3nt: TGTGCCAGCAGCTTACAGGGTTTCACTGAAGCTTTCTTT

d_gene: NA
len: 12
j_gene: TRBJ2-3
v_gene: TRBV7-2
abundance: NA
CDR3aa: CASSTPPGTQYF
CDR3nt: TGTGCCAGCAGCACACCTCCGGGAACGCAGTATTTT

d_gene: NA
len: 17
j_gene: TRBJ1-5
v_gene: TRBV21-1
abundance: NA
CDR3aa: CASSRNTQGYSNQPQHF
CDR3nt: TGTGCCAGCAGCCGAAATACTCAGGGTTATAGCAATCAGCCCCAGCATTTT

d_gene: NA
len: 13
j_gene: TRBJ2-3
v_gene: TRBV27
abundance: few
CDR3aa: CASRQSSTDTQYF
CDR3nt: TGTGCCAGCAGGCAGTCTAGCACAGATACGCAGTATTTT

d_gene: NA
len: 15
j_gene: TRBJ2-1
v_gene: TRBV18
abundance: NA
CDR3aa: CASSLPDRRGREQFF
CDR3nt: TGTGCCAGCTCACTCCCGGACCGGCGGGGGCGTGAGCAGTTCTTC

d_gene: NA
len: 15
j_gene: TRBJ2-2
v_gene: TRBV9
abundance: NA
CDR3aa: CASGGGFGGTGELFF
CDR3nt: TGTGCCAGCGGTGGAGGATTTGGGGGCACCGGGGAGCTGTTTTTT